The T cell receptor (beta chain) described here comes from a study of cytomegalovirus exposure and HLA in healthy donors. Study-level information: In a previous analysis, about 100 million unique TCR beta sequences were found from about 179 million T cells. Caucasian-associated ancestry cluster membership applied to around 80% of approximately 420 genotyped donors.

Comment on this clone: What it binds is unknown.

Overall study findings and caveats: In a later analysis, a genetic analysis reported fewer productive-TCR N-insertions in an Asian-associated ancestry cluster than the cohort average.

CDR3 size: 13 residues. Germline V lookup: CDR1 LNHDA, CDR2 SQIVND (reference sequence). Trimming left V 6 bases short and J 0 bases short, with 8 bases between. PCR used 60 Vbeta primers and 13 Jbeta primers. Sequencing was performed with immunoSEQ multiplex PCR; in TCRdb, only in-frame clones are kept and a portion is missing. The sample gives about 120,000 clones, around three quarters of which show up once; about 2.5% is in the top ten. The sequenced sample consisted of PBMCs. V and J are TRBV19 and TRBJ1-1; D gene unclear. The sequence derives from a woman aged 40 to 50 in good health and CMV-seropositive. The DNA for the CDR3 is TGTGCCAGTAGACATATCATGAACACTGAAGCTTTCTTT. Its protein product is CASRHIMNTEAFF.